These 26 T cell receptor beta chains share one sample of origin, sequenced in a study of blood T cell repertoires in COVID-19. Only in-frame clones appear in the TCRdb table, and some are missing; sequencing was by immunoSEQ multiplex PCR. Here the sample spans 200,000 to 250,000 clones, under 90% being singletons. The sequencing sample was made of PBMCs or T cells enriched from blood (not recorded which). The receptors derive from a woman aged 50 to 60 who had been exposed to COVID-19.

The J gene is TRBJ2-5, the V gene TRBV10-1; TRBD2 is a possible D gene (6 bases). CDR1 is WNHNN and CDR2 is SYGVQD in the germline V gene (reference sequence). The CDR3 has 12 residues. V was trimmed by 4 bases and J by 4 bases, leaving 7 bases between them. CDR3 sequence: CASSAAGETQYF. The DNA of the CDR3 is TGCGCCAGCAGTGCAGCGGGAGAGACCCAGTACTTC.

The rearrangement joins TRBV28 to TRBJ1-2, with D tentatively TRBD1 (5 bases). Germline values: CDR1 MDHEN, CDR2 SYDVKM. Between the trimmed V and J ends, which lost 2 bases and 4 bases, there was a span of 11 bases. There are 14 residues in the CDR3. The DNA for the CDR3 is TGTGCCAGCAGTTTAAGGGGCAGAGGCTATGGCTACACCTTC. Translated: CASSLRGRGYGYTF.

This chain connects TRBV15 to TRBJ1-5; TRBD1 matches 7 bases. The CDR3 consists of 16 residues. The V gene's germline CDR1 is LNHNV and CDR2 YYDKDF (reference sequence). The ends lost 7 bases at V and 0 bases at J; junction bases unmatched: 9. This CDR3 is CATTSDRLSSNQPQHF. The CDR3 nucleotides are TGTGCCACCACATCGGACAGGTTATCTAGCAATCAGCCCCAGCATTTT.

This clone was seen more than once but under ten times. The chain has TRBV5-1 and TRBJ2-1, with TRBD2 matching over 10 bases. Germline V lookup: CDR1 SGHRS, CDR2 YFSETQ. V gave up 4 bases and J gave up 9 bases; unmatched junction bases: 16. The CDR3 runs to 17 residues. The CDR3 region has the DNA TGCGCCAGCAGCCACGCCACTAGCGGGACAAGAAAGGGTGAGCAGTTCTTC. It translates to CASSHATSGTRKGEQFF.

This chain links TRBV2 with TRBJ1-1, with TRBD1 as a possible D gene (5 bases). V was clipped by 4 bases and J by 1 base, with 13 bases between them. CDR3 size: 15 residues. CDR1 and CDR2 from the germline V gene are SNHLY and FYNNEI. The CDR3 reads CASSGDWTPNTEAFF. CDR3 in DNA: TGTGCCAGCAGTGGGGACTGGACTCCGAACACTGAAGCTTTCTTT.

This sequence joins TRBV24-1 and TRBJ2-3; the D gene is possibly TRBD2 (6 bases). V was trimmed by 5 bases and J by 3 bases, leaving 14 bases between them. The CDR3 has 15 amino acids. Looked up from germline, CDR1 is KGHDR and CDR2 is SFDVKD. The CDR3 protein is CATSGRAGRTDTQYF. The CDR3 bases are TGTGCCACCAGTGGGAGGGCTGGAAGAACAGATACGCAGTATTTT.

This clone has only a few counts. This chain uses TRBV6-6 with TRBJ2-5; 11 bases align to TRBD2. The CDR3 covers 15 residues. V trimming: 6 bases; J trimming: 4 bases; junction bases outside the gene matches: 7. CDR1 is MNHNY and CDR2 is SVGAGI in the germline V gene (reference sequence). The CDR3 DNA sequence: TGTGCCAGCAGACTAGCGGGGGTACCAAGAGAGACCCAGTACTTC. Residues: CASRLAGVPRETQYF.

DNA of the CDR3: TGTGCCAGCAGCCAAGAACGCGACTATGGCTACACCTTC. It encodes CASSQERDYGYTF. The V call is TRBV3-1 (or the pseudogene TRBV3-2), the J call TRBJ1-2; D gene uncertain. This CDR3 is 13 amino acids long. Between the trimmed V and J ends, which lost 0 bases and 3 bases, there was a span of 5 bases. Germline V lookup: CDR1 LGHDT, CDR2 YNNKEL (reference sequence).

The J gene is TRBJ1-4, the V gene TRBV28, with D perhaps TRBD1 (5 bases). Per the germline V gene, CDR1 is MDHEN and CDR2 is SYDVKM. The CDR3 is 15 amino acids. V lost 6 bases, J lost 7 bases, and 18 bases lay in between. CDR3 sequence (DNA): TGTGCCAGCAGCCAGGGTGGGGTTGACAGTGAAAAACTGTTTTTT. Translated, it gives CASSQGGVDSEKLFF.

The chain is built from TRBV12-3 or TRBV12-4 and TRBJ1-1; D unclear. V lost 3 bases to trimming and J lost 7 bases, with 12 bases between them. CDR3 size: 13 residues. CDR3 protein: CASSFQVSVEAFF. CDR3 nucleotide sequence: TGTGCCAGCAGTTTTCAGGTTTCCGTTGAAGCTTTCTTT.

The chain joins TRBV19 to TRBJ2-1, with 7 bases lining up with TRBD2. The CDR3 covers 13 residues. CDR1 LNHDA and CDR2 SQIVND come from the germline V gene (reference sequence). V dropped 5 bases and J dropped 4; count of bases not matched to a gene: 2. The CDR3 DNA is TGTGCCAGTAGTCGAGCGGGGTACAATGAGCAGTTCTTC. Encoded protein: CASSRAGYNEQFF.

This clone has just a few counts. The J gene is TRBJ1-1, the V gene TRBV19; the D is unclear. The germline V gene has CDR1 LNHDA and CDR2 SQIVND (reference sequence). CDR3 length equals 14 residues. V lost 8 bases, J lost 4 bases, and 17 bases lay in between. CDR3 sequence: CASSGVGGPTEAFF. The CDR3 coding sequence is TGTGCCAGTTCGGGTGTTGGAGGGCCCACTGAAGCTTTCTTT.

The gene calls are TRBV19 and TRBJ2-3, with TRBD2 matching 7 bases. Trimming took 5 bases from V and 1 from J; bases not matched to a gene: 9. The germline V gene has CDR1 LNHDA and CDR2 SQIVND (reference sequence). CDR3 size: 16 residues. The DNA of the CDR3 is TGTGCCAGTAGTGTAAGGGGAGGGCTTGGCACAGATACGCAGTATTTT. Amino acid sequence: CASSVRGGLGTDTQYF.

This clone came up once. The rearrangement uses TRBV7-3 and TRBJ1-3; 7 nucleotides match TRBD1. The V segment lost 0 bases and the J segment 6 bases; nucleotides outside the gene matches: 5. CDR3 length equals 15 residues. CDR1 and CDR2 from the germline V gene are SGHTA and FQGTGA. CDR3 amino acids: CASSLTGRGENTIYF. The CDR3 bases are TGTGCCAGCAGCTTAACCGGCAGGGGGGAAAACACCATATATTTT.

In its sample, this clone was seen once. The chain recombines TRBV7-8 with TRBJ1-2; perhaps TRBD1 as D (5 bases). The V and J ends lost 4 bases and 7 bases respectively, with 13 bases between them. The CDR3 has 13 residues. Per the germline V gene, CDR1 is SGHVS and CDR2 is FQNEAQ. The CDR3 loop is CASSSQGLSGYTF. CDR3 DNA: TGTGCCAGCAGCTCCCAGGGCCTCTCTGGCTACACCTTC.

A few counts support this clone. V and J are TRBV7-2 and TRBJ1-4; D is uncertain. CDR1 is SGHTA and CDR2 is FQGNSA in the germline V gene. V was trimmed by 3 bases and J by 1 base, leaving 6 bases between them. The CDR3 spans 14 residues. The CDR3 DNA is TGTGCCAGCAGCTTCGGTCTAACTAATGAAAAACTGTTTTTT. This codes for CASSFGLTNEKLFF.

For the CDR3, the DNA is TGTGCCAGCAGCGAGACAGGGGACGGTGGCTACACCTTC. This sequence encodes CASSETGDGGYTF. The J gene is TRBJ1-2, the V gene TRBV2, with 8 bases matching TRBD1. The CDR3 contains 13 residues. Germline V gives CDR1 SNHLY, CDR2 FYNNEI. Trimming took 6 bases from V and 7 from J; bases not matched to a gene: 7.

V gene TRBV5-1 combines with J gene TRBJ1-4, with TRBD1 as a possible D gene (6 bases). CDR1 SGHRS and CDR2 YFSETQ come from the germline V gene. V was shortened by 0 bases and J by 4 bases, with 13 bases between the two germline ends. This CDR3 is 16 amino acids long. The CDR3, as DNA: TGCGCCAGCAGCTTGGCCGGGGGGCAGGGTAATGAAAAACTGTTTTTT. This translates into CASSLAGGQGNEKLFF.

The gene calls are TRBV10-3 and TRBJ1-3; TRBD1 is a possible D gene (6 bases). V dropped 6 bases and J dropped 0 bases, with 6 bases sitting between them. The CDR3 length is 13 residues. The V gene's germline CDR1 is ENHRY and CDR2 SYGVKD. DNA of the CDR3: TGTGCCATCAGGGGGGCCTCTGGAAACACCATATATTTT. This translates into CAIRGASGNTIYF.

The J gene is TRBJ2-1, the V gene TRBV5-4; 8 bases fit TRBD1. The germline CDR1 and CDR2 sequences are SGHNT and YYREEE (reference sequence). The CDR3 sequence is 15 residues long. The J segment lost 3 bases and the V segment lost 3 bases, leaving 5 bases of the junction unmatched. For the CDR3, the DNA is TGTGCCAGCAGCTCACCGGGACAGGTCTACAATGAGCAGTTCTTC. This gives the protein CASSSPGQVYNEQFF.

This clone was recorded many times. The chain carries TRBV5-4 and TRBJ2-4; D perhaps matches TRBD1 (6 bases). The CDR3 covers 14 residues. Germline V gives CDR1 SGHNT, CDR2 YYREEE (reference sequence). The V and J ends lost 1 base and 9 bases respectively, with 14 bases between them. The CDR3 region has the DNA TGTGCCAGCAGCTTGTCCGCAGGGGCTGGCATTCAGTACTTC. Its translation is CASSLSAGAGIQYF.

The chain uses TRBV11-2 and TRBJ2-5; TRBD2 might be the D (5 bases). The CDR3 has 14 residues. Germline CDR1 is SGHAT and CDR2 is FQNNGV. V shed 1 base and J shed 3 bases, with 9 bases lying between them. CDR3 coding DNA: TGTGCCAGCAGCTTAGGCTCCGGGAAAGAGACCCAGTACTTC. Translated: CASSLGSGKETQYF. Drawing the rest from reference TRBV11-2 and TRBJ2-5, the complete variable domain is EAGVAQSPRYKIIEKRQSVAFWCNPISGHATLYWYQQILGQGPKLLIQFQNNGVVDDSQLPKDRFSAERLKGVDSTLKIQPAKLEDSAVYLCASSLGSGKETQYFGPGTRLLVL.

CDR3: CATRGQSYGYTF. The CDR3 coding sequence is TGTGCCACTCGCGGACAGTCCTATGGCTACACCTTC. The chain combines TRBV19 with TRBJ1-2; D might be TRBD1 (6 bases). This CDR3 comprises 12 residues. Germline lookup yields CDR1 LNHDA and CDR2 SQIVND (reference sequence). V was cut by 10 bases and J by 4 bases, with 13 bases left in between.

The chain couples TRBV11-2 to TRBJ2-1; tentative D call: TRBD2 (6 bases). The CDR3 extends over 16 amino acids. The V gene lost 6 bases and the J gene lost 4 bases, with 19 bases spanning the gap. The germline CDR1 and CDR2 sequences are SGHAT and FQNNGV. The CDR3 DNA reads TGTGCCAGCAGTCCACTCAAGCGGGTTGGTTACAATGAGCAGTTCTTC. Translation gives CASSPLKRVGYNEQFF.

V and J are TRBV5-1 and TRBJ2-2; TRBD1 agrees at 9 bases. This CDR3 has 16 residues. The J segment lost 5 bases and the V segment lost 1 base, leaving 6 bases of the junction unmatched. In germline, CDR1 is SGHRS, CDR2 YFSETQ. CDR3 sequence reads: CASSLRQGGNTGELFF. CDR3 coding DNA: TGCGCCAGCAGCTTGCGACAGGGGGGTAATACCGGGGAGCTGTTTTTT.

The rearrangement uses TRBV7-3 and TRBJ1-1; 7 bases fit TRBD1. This CDR3 comprises 13 residues. Germline V gives CDR1 SGHTA, CDR2 FQGTGA. J lost 1 base, V lost 4 bases, and 0 bases had no gene match. CDR3 nucleotide sequence: TGTGCCAGCAGCTGGGACAGGAACACTGAAGCTTTCTTT. This codes for CASSWDRNTEAFF.